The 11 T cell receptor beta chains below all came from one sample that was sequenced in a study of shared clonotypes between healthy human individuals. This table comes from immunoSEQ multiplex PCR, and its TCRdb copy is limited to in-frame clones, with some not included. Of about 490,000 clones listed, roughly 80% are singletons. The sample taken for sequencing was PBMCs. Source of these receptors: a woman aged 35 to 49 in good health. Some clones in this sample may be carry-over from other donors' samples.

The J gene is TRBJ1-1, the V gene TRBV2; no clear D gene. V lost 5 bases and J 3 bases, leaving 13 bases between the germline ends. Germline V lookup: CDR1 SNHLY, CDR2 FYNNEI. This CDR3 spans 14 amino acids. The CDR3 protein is CASSTASGDTEAFF. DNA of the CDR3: TGTGCCAGCAGTACGGCTTCCGGGGACACTGAAGCTTTCTTT.

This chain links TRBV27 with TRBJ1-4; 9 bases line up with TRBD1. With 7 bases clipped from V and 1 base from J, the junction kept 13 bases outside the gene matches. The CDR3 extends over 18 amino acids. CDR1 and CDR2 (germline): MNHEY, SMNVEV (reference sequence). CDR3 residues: CASTPRGQGFGTNEKLFF. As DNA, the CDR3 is TGTGCCAGCACCCCGAGAGGACAGGGGTTTGGAACTAATGAAAAACTGTTTTTT.

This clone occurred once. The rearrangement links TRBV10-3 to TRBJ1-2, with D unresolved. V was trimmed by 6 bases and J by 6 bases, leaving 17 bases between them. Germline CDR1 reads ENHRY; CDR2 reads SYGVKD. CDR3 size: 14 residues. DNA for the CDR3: TGTGCCATCAGGACCAAAAGGGAAGGAGATGGCTACACCTTC. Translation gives CAIRTKREGDGYTF.

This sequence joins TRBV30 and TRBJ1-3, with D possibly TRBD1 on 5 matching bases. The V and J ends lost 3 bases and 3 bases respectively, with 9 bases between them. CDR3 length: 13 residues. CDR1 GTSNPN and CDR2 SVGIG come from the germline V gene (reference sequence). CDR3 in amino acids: CAWSGTFGNTIYF. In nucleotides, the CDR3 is TGTGCCTGGAGCGGGACTTTTGGAAACACCATATATTTT.

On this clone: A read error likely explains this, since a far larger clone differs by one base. As DNA, the CDR3 is TGCGCCAGCAGCCAAGGTCGGGTCGTCGCTAATGAAAAACTGTTTTTT. The encoded protein is CASSQGRVVANEKLFF. The chain links TRBV4-3 to TRBJ1-4; no reliable D call. With 1 base removed from V and 3 bases from J, the gap between germline ends came to 12 bases. The CDR3 has 16 amino acids. Looked up from germline, CDR1 is LGHNA and CDR2 is YSLEER.

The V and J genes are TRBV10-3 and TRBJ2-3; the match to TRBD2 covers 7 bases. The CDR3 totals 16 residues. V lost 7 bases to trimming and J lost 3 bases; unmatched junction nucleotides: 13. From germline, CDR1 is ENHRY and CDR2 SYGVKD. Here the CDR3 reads CAITPGASGNTDTQYF. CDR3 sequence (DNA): TGTGCCATCACCCCCGGTGCTAGCGGAAATACAGATACGCAGTATTTT.

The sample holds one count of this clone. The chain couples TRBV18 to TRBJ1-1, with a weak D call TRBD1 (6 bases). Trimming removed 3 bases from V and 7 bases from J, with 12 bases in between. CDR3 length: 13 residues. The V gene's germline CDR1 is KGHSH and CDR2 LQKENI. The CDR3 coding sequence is TGTGCCAGCTCACCGACGGGGGCTGGTGAAGCTTTCTTT. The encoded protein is CASSPTGAGEAFF.

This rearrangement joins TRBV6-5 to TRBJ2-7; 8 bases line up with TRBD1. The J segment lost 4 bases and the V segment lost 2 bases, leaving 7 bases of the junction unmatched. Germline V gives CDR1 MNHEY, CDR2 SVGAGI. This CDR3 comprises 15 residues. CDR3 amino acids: CASSYQTGAWYEQYF. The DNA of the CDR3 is TGTGCCAGCAGTTACCAGACAGGGGCTTGGTACGAGCAGTACTTC.

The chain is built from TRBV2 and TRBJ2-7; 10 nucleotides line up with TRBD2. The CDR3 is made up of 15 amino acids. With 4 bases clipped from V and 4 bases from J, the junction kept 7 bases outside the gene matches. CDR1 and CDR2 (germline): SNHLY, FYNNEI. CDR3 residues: CASSVGLAGVYEQYF. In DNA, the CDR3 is TGTGCCAGCAGTGTCGGGCTAGCGGGAGTTTACGAGCAGTACTTC.

The CDR3, as DNA: TGCGCCAGCAGTCCGAGGGGACAGGGGACCACCGGGGAGCTGTTTTTT. It specifies CASSPRGQGTTGELFF. The chain has TRBV10-1 and TRBJ2-2, with 10 nucleotides matching TRBD1. Germline V gives CDR1 WNHNN, CDR2 SYGVQD (reference sequence). V dropped 5 bases and J dropped 4; count of bases not matched to a gene: 7. The CDR3 has 16 amino acids.

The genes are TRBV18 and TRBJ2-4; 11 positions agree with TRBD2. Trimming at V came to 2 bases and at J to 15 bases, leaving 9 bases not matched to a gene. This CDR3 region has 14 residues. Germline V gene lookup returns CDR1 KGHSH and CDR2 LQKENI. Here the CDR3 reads CASSPRGTSGRTYF. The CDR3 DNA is TGTGCCAGCTCACCAAGAGGGACTAGCGGCCGTACGTACTTC.